This record covers a single TCR beta chain. Its target is not known. Germline V lookup: CDR1 MNHNY, CDR2 SVGAGI (reference sequence). The CDR3 is 13 residues long. V shed 5 bases and J 5 bases; nucleotides not matched to a gene: 4. Both 60 Vbeta primers and 13 Jbeta primers went into the PCR. TCRdb keeps only in-frame clones here, not all; method: immunoSEQ multiplex PCR. The data hold 130,000 to 150,000 clones, with 72% observed a single time. This sample is part of a study of cytomegalovirus exposure and HLA in healthy donors. Looking at the study overall: About 85 million unique TCRs from HLA-typed donors were held in an early release of data. Notes on the study in general: In a later analysis, HLA-associated TCR beta chains were more clonally expanded than equally common others. Cytomegalovirus association was listed for 164 TCR beta chains.

The sample consisted of PBMCs. This receptor was taken from a man aged 40-49 years in good health and CMV-seronegative. This chain uses TRBV6-6 with TRBJ2-5; 8 bases agree with TRBD1. In DNA form, the CDR3 reads TGTGCCAGCAGTCCACAGGGGGAGGAGACCCAGTACTTC. It yields the protein CASSPQGEETQYF.